Described below is a single T cell receptor (beta chain) sequence and its context. Its antigen is still unknown. The record originates from a study of cytomegalovirus exposure and HLA in healthy donors. PCR employed 60 Vbeta and 13 Jbeta primers. Using immunoSEQ multiplex PCR, the repertoire was profiled, and TCRdb retains in-frame clones only, with some absent. This sample carries roughly 160,000 clones, over 70% of them seen once, and the ten largest clones take around 4.3%. Study-level findings and limits: Available immune exposure information covered CMV serostatus only.

The CDR3 has 15 amino acids. Germline loops: CDR1 SGHRS, CDR2 YFSETQ. Between the trimmed V and J ends, which lost 0 bases and 5 bases, there was a span of 11 bases. The V and J genes are TRBV5-1 and TRBJ1-4; D is unclear. Sequenced: PBMCs. This receptor was obtained from a man in his thirties or forties in good health and CMV-seronegative. The CDR3 sequence is CASSLERGSNEKLFF. Here the CDR3 DNA reads TGCGCCAGCAGCTTGGAACGCGGATCCAATGAAAAACTGTTTTTT.